The entry below describes one TCR beta chain. Its specificity is not known. Trimming pared 6 bases from V and 2 bases from J, leaving 17 bases between. Looked up from germline, CDR1 is DFQATT and CDR2 is SNEGSKA (reference sequence). CDR3 length equals 14 residues. This record belongs to a study of regulatory T cells in long-lasting Graves disease. The time point denotes: newly diagnosed GD, antithyroid drugs for less than 3 months. PBMC-extracted RNA yielded the TCR library. General observations from the study: Sample size was small, which may have lowered accuracy.

CDR3-region Arm-PCR and iRepertoire HTBI primers produced the TCR beta libraries. TCRdb recomputed calls from the multiplex PCR reads with MiXCR, one row per CDR3 protein. The table lists 600,000 to 650,000 distinct CDR3 sequences, around 17% of them singletons. The same data also contributed to another study, on T cells in Graves' hyperthyroidism and ophthalmopathy. According to that study: Uncontrolled infection, other autoimmune disease, pregnancy or lactation disqualified patients from enrolment. Diagnosis relied on clinical symptoms, serum thyroxine and TRAb, thyroid ultrasound and orbital computed tomography. Among thyroid clonotypes expanded above 0.001, most also appeared in blood.

The clonotype was recovered from a woman under 40 with Graves disease. The sample here was peripheral blood mononuclear cells (PBMCs), taken at new diagnosis, from a patient treated with antithyroid drugs. The chain couples TRBV20-1 to TRBJ2-7, with D tentatively TRBD2 (6 bases). The CDR3 is CSAASGTSPYEQYF. In DNA form, the CDR3 reads TGCAGTGCGGCCTCCGGGACTTCCCCCTACGAGCAGTACTTC.